The 22 T cell receptor beta chains reported below all come from one sample, sequenced in a study of T cells in localized non-small cell lung cancer. Repertoires were generated with immunoSEQ multiplex PCR, while TCRdb's copy carries only in-frame clones and drops some. The sample holds tens of thousands of clones, around nine tenths seen once. Here the sequenced sample was PBMCs, taken before any cancer treatment. These receptor sequences come from a woman aged 35-75 years with stage II lung adenocarcinoma.

This chain connects TRBV27 to TRBJ2-1, with D unclear. Germline CDR1 is MNHEY and CDR2 is SMNVEV (reference sequence). Trimming removed 4 bases from V and 8 bases from J, with 15 bases in between. The CDR3 totals 14 residues. CDR3 nucleotides: TGTGCCAGCAGTTCCTCCCCCACCTTAGATGAGCAGTTCTTC. It encodes CASSSSPTLDEQFF.

The rearrangement uses TRBV6-1 and TRBJ2-1; D gene unclear. Trimming took off 4 bases at V and 8 bases at J, with 12 bases between the two ends. CDR1 and CDR2 from the germline V gene are MNHNS and SASEGT. The length of the CDR3 is 13 residues. CDR3 nucleotide sequence: TGTGCCAGCAGTGCGGGCCCTTGGGATGAGCAGTTCTTC. Protein product: CASSAGPWDEQFF.

In this sample, this clone turned up once. The V call is TRBV5-4, the J call TRBJ1-6; 12 nucleotides align to TRBD1. The V segment lost 3 bases and the J segment 6 bases; nucleotides outside the gene matches: 10. There are 18 residues in the CDR3. Germline-derived CDR1 and CDR2 are SGHNT and YYREEE (reference sequence). The CDR3 coding sequence is TGTGCCAGCAGCTCACCGGGACAGGGGGCGCCGGGTAATTCACCCCTCCACTTT. Its translation: CASSSPGQGAPGNSPLHF.

The chain has TRBV6-5 and TRBJ2-1; 9 positions match TRBD2. CDR3 length equals 15 residues. V dropped 5 bases and J dropped 4; count of bases not matched to a gene: 6. CDR1 is MNHEY, CDR2 SVGAGI, per germline. This chain's CDR3 is CASSLAGLVYNEQFF. For the CDR3, the DNA is TGTGCCAGCAGTCTAGCGGGACTGGTTTACAATGAGCAGTTCTTC.

The chain links TRBV10-3 to TRBJ1-5, with D maybe TRBD1 (5 bases). Germline loops: CDR1 ENHRY, CDR2 SYGVKD. The CDR3 length is 14 residues. Trimming removed 7 bases from V and 5 bases from J, with 15 bases in between. The CDR3 region has the DNA TGTGCCATCAATACGGGCGGGGCGGATCAGCCCCAGCATTTT. It is translated as CAINTGGADQPQHF.

The chain combines TRBV28 with TRBJ2-1; no definite D call. The germline V and J ends were trimmed by 1 base and 3 bases, with 13 bases remaining between them. The CDR3 totals 16 residues. Germline assignment: CDR1 MDHEN and CDR2 SYDVKM. CDR3 sequence (DNA): TGTGCCAGCAGTTTATTGACTGACAAGTTCTACAATGAGCAGTTCTTC. Encoded protein: CASSLLTDKFYNEQFF.

The chain is built from TRBV7-8 and TRBJ2-1; TRBD2 aligns across 10 bases. The CDR3 runs 16 residues. In germline, CDR1 is SGHVS, CDR2 FQNEAQ. V lost 5 bases and J lost 5; bases outside the gene matches: 9. This CDR3 reads CASSLLAGYVNNEQFF. The CDR3 nucleotides read TGTGCCAGCAGCCTACTAGCGGGATACGTCAACAATGAGCAGTTCTTC.

The rearrangement uses TRBV15 and TRBJ2-4, with 7 nucleotides matching TRBD1. Losses at the gene ends were 4 bases for V and 0 bases for J; bases not matched to a gene: 9. In germline, CDR1 is LNHNV, CDR2 YYDKDF (reference sequence). The CDR3 contains 17 residues. The CDR3 DNA sequence: TGTGCCACCAGCAAAAACGACAGGGCCCTAGCCAAAAACATTCAGTACTTC. Amino acid sequence: CATSKNDRALAKNIQYF.

The V call is TRBV27, the J call TRBJ1-1, with D possibly TRBD1 on 5 matching bases. The V and J ends lost 5 bases and 5 bases respectively, with 9 bases between them. The CDR3 is 12 residues long. From germline, CDR1 is MNHEY and CDR2 SMNVEV (reference sequence). The CDR3 DNA sequence: TGTGCCAGCAGTAGGGGTAATACTGAAGCTTTCTTT. Translation: CASSRGNTEAFF.

The chain uses TRBV7-7 and TRBJ2-5; D may be TRBD1 (6 bases). V was trimmed by 1 base and J by 1 base, leaving 10 bases between them. This CDR3 region has 15 residues. Germline CDR1 and CDR2: SSHAT and FNYEAQ (reference sequence). The CDR3 nucleotides are TGTGCCAGCAGCTTAGATCGAGGGGGCCAAGAGACCCAGTACTTC. Translated: CASSLDRGGQETQYF.

The chain couples TRBV6-4 to TRBJ2-2, with D perhaps being TRBD1 or TRBD2 (6 bases each). The germline CDR1 and CDR2 sequences are MRHNA and SNTAGT. CDR3 length: 14 amino acids. Trimming took 8 bases from V and 2 from J, leaving 12 bases between them. The CDR3 DNA is TGTGCCAGCGGGAGGACAGCCAACACCGGGGAGCTGTTTTTT. This codes for CASGRTANTGELFF.

The V call is TRBV7-6, the J call TRBJ1-3; D not resolved. Trimming removed 5 bases at V and 1 base at J, with 9 bases between. The germline gives CDR1 SGHVS, CDR2 FNYEAQ. The CDR3 has 14 residues. The CDR3 here is CASSRTYSGNTIYF. The CDR3 DNA reads TGTGCCAGCAGCCGGACTTATTCTGGAAACACCATATATTTT.

The rearrangement uses TRBV7-2 and TRBJ2-1, with 7 positions matching TRBD2. CDR1 is SGHTA and CDR2 is FQGNSA in the germline V gene. J was trimmed by 10 bases and V by 2 bases; bases with no gene match: 17. The CDR3 loop spans 17 amino acids. CDR3 coding DNA: TGTGCCAGCAGCTTATCGGGTCGGGGTAGCGGGCGAGGGGAGCAGTTCTTC. Translation gives CASSLSGRGSGRGEQFF.

Only a few counts were recorded for this clone. This chain joins TRBV5-1 and TRBJ2-2; D is undetermined. From germline, CDR1 is SGHRS and CDR2 YFSETQ. This CDR3 has 13 residues. V gave up 0 bases and J gave up 14 bases, with 14 bases separating them. For the CDR3, the DNA is TGCGCCAGCAGCTTGGAGGGAAAGGGCCTTCTGTTTTTT. Residues: CASSLEGKGLLFF.

The V call is TRBV10-1, the J call TRBJ2-1; 8 bases are a match to TRBD2. This CDR3 is built from 15 residues. The ends lost 2 bases at V and 4 bases at J; junction bases unmatched: 4. Germline loops: CDR1 WNHNN, CDR2 SYGVQD (reference sequence). CDR3 coding DNA: TGCGCCAGCAGTGAGCCGGGACTAGGGTACAATGAGCAGTTCTTC. Amino acids: CASSEPGLGYNEQFF.

V gene TRBV15 combines with J gene TRBJ2-7; 10 bases agree with TRBD2. Trimming at V came to 0 bases and at J to 2 bases, leaving 1 base not matched to a gene. The CDR3 loop spans 15 amino acids. Germline CDR1 is LNHNV and CDR2 is YYDKDF (reference sequence). The DNA of the CDR3 is TGTGCCACCAGCAGAGAACTAGCGGGAACCTACGAGCAGTACTTC. This translates into CATSRELAGTYEQYF.

The chain carries TRBV5-1 and TRBJ2-5; TRBD1 or TRBD2 may be the D gene (6 bases each). The CDR3 contains 14 residues. Germline V gives CDR1 SGHRS, CDR2 YFSETQ. Trimming removed 2 bases at V and 5 bases at J, with 13 bases between. The DNA for the CDR3 is TGCGCCAGCAGCTTTAGTAGGGGGGAGGAGACCCAGTACTTC. This codes for CASSFSRGEETQYF.

The chain combines TRBV9 with TRBJ2-7, with D possibly matching TRBD2 (7 bases). V was trimmed by 4 bases and J by 5 bases, leaving 19 bases between them. Germline CDR1 reads SGDLS; CDR2 reads YYNGEE. The length of the CDR3 is 15 residues. The CDR3 protein is CASSPQGGGYNEQYF. Here the CDR3 DNA reads TGTGCCAGCAGCCCTCAAGGGGGGGGCTACAACGAGCAGTACTTC.

The V and J genes are TRBV27 and TRBJ2-1; 8 bases fit TRBD2. Germline lookup yields CDR1 MNHEY and CDR2 SMNVEV (reference sequence). V gave up 7 bases and J gave up 5 bases; unmatched junction bases: 7. CDR3 length: 14 residues. The CDR3 loop reads CASISSGGNNEQFF. The CDR3 DNA follows: TGTGCCAGCATTTCGAGCGGGGGAAACAATGAGCAGTTCTTC.

A few counts support this clone. The gene calls are TRBV7-2 and TRBJ1-4, with D maybe TRBD1 (5 bases). The germline V and J ends were trimmed by 6 bases and 4 bases, with 12 bases remaining between them. The CDR3 runs 14 residues. Germline loops: CDR1 SGHTA, CDR2 FQGNSA. In DNA, the CDR3 is TGTGCCAGCAGTCCCGACAGCTTTAATGAAAAACTGTTTTTT. Amino acids: CASSPDSFNEKLFF.

The chain is built from TRBV11-2 and TRBJ1-2; D is uncertain. The CDR3 is made up of 15 amino acids. V gave up 0 bases and J gave up 8 bases, with 16 bases separating them. Looked up from germline, CDR1 is SGHAT and CDR2 is FQNNGV. This CDR3 reads CASSLEKGGLEGYTF. In DNA, the CDR3 is TGTGCCAGCAGCTTAGAGAAGGGAGGGCTGGAAGGCTACACCTTC.

The rearrangement joins TRBV2 to TRBJ2-7; weak D call: TRBD1 (6 bases). Looked up from germline, CDR1 is SNHLY and CDR2 is FYNNEI. The CDR3 is made up of 12 amino acids. The V and J ends lost 5 bases and 5 bases respectively, with 10 bases between them. CDR3 protein: CASSQGTHEQYF. The CDR3 DNA sequence: TGTGCCAGCAGTCAGGGGACCCACGAGCAGTACTTC.